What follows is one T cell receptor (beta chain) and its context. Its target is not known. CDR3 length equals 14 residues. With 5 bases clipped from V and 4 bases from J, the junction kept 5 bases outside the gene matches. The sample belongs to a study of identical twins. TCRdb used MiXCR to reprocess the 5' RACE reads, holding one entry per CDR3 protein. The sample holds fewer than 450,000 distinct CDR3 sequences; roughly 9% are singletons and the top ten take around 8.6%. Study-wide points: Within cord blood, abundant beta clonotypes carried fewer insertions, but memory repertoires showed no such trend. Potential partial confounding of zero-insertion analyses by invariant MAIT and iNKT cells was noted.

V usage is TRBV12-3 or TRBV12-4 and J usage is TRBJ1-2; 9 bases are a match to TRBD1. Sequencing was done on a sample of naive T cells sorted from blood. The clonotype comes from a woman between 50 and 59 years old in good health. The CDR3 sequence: CASSGQGTPYGYTF. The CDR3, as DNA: TGTGCCAGCAGTGGACAGGGGACCCCCTATGGCTACACCTTC.